Listed below are T cell receptor beta chains from one sample, sequenced in a study of T cell responses to AZD1222 COVID-19 vaccine. The method was immunoSEQ multiplex PCR; TCRdb's version includes in-frame clones alone and lacks a portion of them. The table shows over 75,000 clones, with over 75% occurring only once. The sequences come from peripheral blood, collected on day 0 of AZD1222 vaccination. Source of these receptors: an adult in good health. The CDR3 runs from the conserved cysteine through the conserved F or W. The listing skips clone size in some rows; elsewhere it reads once, few, many or a size class.

v_gene | abundance | CDR3aa
TRBV19 | NA | CATRHFTEAKNIQYF
TRBV5-1 | NA | CASSWAGTSGSPIYYEQYF
TRBV7-9 | NA | CASSPPTSGSSGEQFF
TRBV27 | NA | CASSPTGLGYGYTF
TRBV3-1/TRBV3-2 | NA | CASSPTGWGGYTF
TRBV13 | NA | CASSSYRYPEAFF
TRBV13 | NA | CASSSSLAGDYEQYF
TRBV4-1 | NA | CASSQGAGGANTIYF
TRBV6-1 | NA | CASSDGLAEVF
TRBV7-2 | NA | CASSLRGSTSGNEQFF
TRBV28 | NA | CASTPAPGTGVYYEQYF
TRBV15 | NA | CATSTSRTNEKLFF
TRBV2 | NA | CASRGDRTSYEQYF
TRBV5-1 | NA | CASSLGLVTDNEKLFF
TRBV5-1 | NA | CASSLGTGREKLFF
TRBV5-1 | few | CASSLDGETEAFF
TRBV13 | NA | CASSQGTVNSPLHF
TRBV5-6 | NA | CASSLQGVRGTDTQYF
TRBV18 | NA | CASSLAVYQETQYF
TRBV7-8 | NA | CASSPWTGGTDTQYF
TRBV4-3 | NA | CASSQDSSGVSYNEQFF
TRBV3-1/TRBV3-2 | once | CASSQEGFRYNEQFF
TRBV5-3 | NA | CARSFLLALGYNEQFF
TRBV7-6 | NA | CASSLDGGLPNNEQFF
TRBV7-7 | NA | CASTFEGGDEQYF
TRBV7-2 | NA | CASRPSSYNEQFF
TRBV28 | NA | CASSPPAGEGPEQYF
TRBV9 | once | CASSVGVTDAHNEQFF
TRBV20-1 | NA | CSATLGDEQFF
TRBV13 | NA | CASSLLTGTDGPFPYGYTF
TRBV5-1 | NA | CASSPGLGLYF
TRBV2 | NA | CASSWGTGDEQFF
TRBV15 | NA | CATSRTGTGAPTDTQYF
TRBV7-6 | once | CASSLARRMNTEAFF
TRBV29-1 | NA | CSVAQGAQGNTEAFF
TRBV19 | NA | CASSIPGTDYGYTF
TRBV5-1 | NA | CASSPGVAGNEQFF
TRBV28 | NA | CASSLDRGADTQYF
TRBV2 | NA | CASSVAENTEAFF
TRBV7-9 | NA | CASSLVGEETQYF
TRBV28 | NA | CASSSHGTGFTGELFF
TRBV27 | NA | CASIGLTSYEQYF
TRBV7-9 | NA | CASSLAGDRGDEKLFF
TRBV7-6 | NA | CASSQLGVGELFF
TRBV30 | NA | CAWRGTGGMGEQYF
TRBV18 | NA | CASSPPRREGQETQYF
TRBV5-6 | NA | CASSSTGEDTEAFF
TRBV29-1 | NA | CSVGDGLIGNEQFF
TRBV5-1 | NA | CASSLDRDNSPLHF
TRBV2 | NA | CASSELAGNGELFF
TRBV3-1/TRBV3-2 | NA | CASSDTGTANTEAFF
TRBV10-1 | NA | CASSPGLTDTQYF
TRBV10-2 | NA | CASSEPTGPDTQYF
TRBV18 | NA | CASSPNSRETQYF
TRBV5-4 | NA | CASSLAGGVLNEQFF
TRBV30 | NA | CAWTTGGSGTDTQYF
TRBV5-1 | NA | CASSFGTSGVVETQYF
TRBV28 | NA | CASNLAGGPNTQYF
TRBV4-1 | NA | CASSLGLAGDPSTDTQYF